A single sample gave rise to the 5 T cell receptor beta chains below, sequenced in a study of CD8+ T cells in alopecia areata (dated by TCRdb to the late 2010s). The protocol used for the library was the immunoSEQ multiplex PCR assay. RNA was extracted from all samples and reverse transcribed into cDNA as template for TCR sequencing. The table was pulled from immuneACCESS by TCRdb, which kept in-frame rearrangements only. Such tables lose some clones; where checked, under half of the loss comes from unresolved V genes, and the rest has no known cause. For this sample the table gives approximately 210,000 clones, of which roughly three fifths were detected only once. Clones ranked in the top ten supply 3.3% of the sample. The time point label, read with the paper, signifies: around 4 weeks on oral tofacitinib. Interpreted using the paper, the treatment or condition label stands for: oral pan-JAK inhibitor, 5-10 mg twice daily.

The specimen was CD4+ T cells sorted from blood, collected at week 4, from a patient treated with tofacitinib. Receptors were obtained from a human donor with alopecia areata.

The chain recombines TRBV5-1 with TRBJ2-2; D call uncertain. This CDR3 comprises 15 residues. Deletions cut 0 bases from V and 4 bases from J, with 10 bases between. Germline lookup yields CDR1 SGHRS and CDR2 YFSETQ. CDR3 residues: CASSLGPSRTGELFF. The CDR3 bases are TGCGCCAGCAGCTTGGGTCCTAGTCGCACCGGGGAGCTGTTTTTT.

The V and J genes are TRBV30 and TRBJ1-4; no clear D. This CDR3 region has 14 residues. V was shortened by 0 bases and J by 2 bases, with 7 bases between the two germline ends. Germline values: CDR1 GTSNPN, CDR2 SVGIG (reference sequence). DNA of the CDR3: TGTGCCTGGAGTGTCGGGAATACTAATGAAAAACTGTTTTTT. Amino acids: CAWSVGNTNEKLFF. Drawing the rest from reference TRBV30 and TRBJ1-4, the complete variable domain is SQTIHQWPATLVQPVGSPLSLECTVEGTSNPNLYWYRQAAGRGLQLLFYSVGIGQISSEVPQNLSASRPQDRQFILSSKKLLLSDSGFYLCAWSVGNTNEKLFFGSGTQLSVL.

The rearrangement links TRBV5-1 to TRBJ1-5, with D hard to call. CDR1 and CDR2 from the germline V gene are SGHRS and YFSETQ. The V gene lost 4 bases and the J gene lost 2 bases, with 10 bases spanning the gap. The CDR3 has 14 amino acids. CDR3 sequence: CASSHGGGNQPQHF. The CDR3 region has the DNA TGCGCCAGCAGCCATGGCGGGGGCAATCAGCCCCAGCATTTT.

The V and J genes are TRBV7-9 and TRBJ2-3, with 7 bases identical to TRBD2. The CDR3 totals 15 residues. The V segment lost 3 bases and the J segment 2 bases; nucleotides outside the gene matches: 5. Germline V CDR1 and CDR2: SEHNR, FQNEAQ (reference sequence). The chain's CDR3 is CASSLRRENTDTQYF. CDR3 bases: TGTGCCAGCAGCTTGCGGCGGGAGAACACAGATACGCAGTATTTT.

In its sample, this clone was seen a few times. J is TRBJ2-2 and V is TRBV29-1, with D uncertain. The V and J ends lost 3 bases and 0 bases respectively, with 8 bases between them. CDR3 length: 14 amino acids. The germline CDR1 and CDR2 sequences are SQVTM and ANQGSEA. As DNA, the CDR3 is TGCAGCGTTGAGCGACACGCGAACACCGGGGAGCTGTTTTTT. Protein: CSVERHANTGELFF.